These 23 T cell receptor beta chains were sequenced from one sample in a study of T-cell memory formation after mild COVID-19. One entry per CDR3 protein, called by TCRdb with MiXCR from the 5' RACE reads. The top ten clones hold 8.4% of a sample with 450,000 or so distinct CDR3 sequences, approximately 20% of them seen once. Sequencing was performed on PBMCs or a T cell subset sorted from them (not recorded which). These TCRs come from an adult woman who had mild COVID-19 (a few samples of this study predate the infection). Cell type and time point are not known.

The chain employs TRBV15 and TRBJ2-7, with D uncertain. The CDR3 is 13 amino acids. Trimming took 0 bases from V and 6 from J, leaving 9 bases between them. CDR1 and CDR2 (germline): LNHNV, YYDKDF (reference sequence). The CDR3 DNA follows: TGTGCCACCAGCAGAGATGCCGGGTCCGAGCAGTACTTC. Its protein product is CATSRDAGSEQYF.

The J gene is TRBJ2-7, the V gene TRBV14, with 7 bases fitting TRBD1. V lost 4 bases to trimming and J lost 1 base; unmatched junction nucleotides: 7. Germline V CDR1 and CDR2: SGHDN, FVKESK. This CDR3 region has 15 residues. The CDR3 protein is CASSPRTGFSYEQYF. CDR3 nucleotide sequence: TGTGCCAGCAGCCCTAGGACAGGTTTTTCCTACGAGCAGTACTTC.

This clonotype was seen more than once but under ten times. The genes are TRBV5-1 and TRBJ2-1; 10 bases align to TRBD1. This CDR3 comprises 15 residues. Trimming took 5 bases from V and 4 from J; bases not matched to a gene: 6. CDR1 and CDR2 (germline): SGHRS, YFSETQ. The CDR3 DNA sequence: TGCGCCAGCAGTGGGGGACAGGGGAATTACAATGAGCAGTTCTTC. Its protein is CASSGGQGNYNEQFF.

The chain links TRBV4-2 to TRBJ2-5, with 10 bases fitting TRBD2. The CDR3 totals 18 residues. The V segment lost 0 bases and the J segment 4 bases; nucleotides outside the gene matches: 11. CDR1 and CDR2 (germline): LGHNA, YNFKEQ. The chain's CDR3 is CASSQEVDSGGALETQYF. The CDR3 DNA reads TGTGCCAGCAGCCAAGAGGTTGACAGCGGGGGGGCCCTAGAGACCCAGTACTTC.

Many counts were recorded for this clonotype. The chain is built from TRBV7-2 and TRBJ2-4; 10 bases map to TRBD2. The V gene end was trimmed by 3 bases and the J gene end by 3 bases; junction bases not matched to a gene: 5. This CDR3 has 16 amino acids. Germline CDR1 is SGHTA and CDR2 is FQGNSA. Here the CDR3 DNA reads TGTGCCAGCAGCTTCACTAGCGGGACGGTCAAAAACATTCAGTACTTC. Translated: CASSFTSGTVKNIQYF.

This clonotype has just one count. The junction does not match germline at one end; this may be a read error. V and J are TRBV24-1 and TRBJ2-5, with TRBD1 matching 9 bases. CDR1 KGHDR and CDR2 SFDVKD come from the germline V gene. The CDR3 runs to 15 residues. For the CDR3, the DNA is TGTGCCACCAGTGATTTGGGGACAGGGCAAGAGACCAAGTACTTC. Its translation is CATSDLGTGQETKYF.

Ten or more counts support this clonotype. The chain is built from TRBV7-9 and TRBJ2-7, with a possible D match to TRBD1 (6 bases). The germline gives CDR1 SEHNR, CDR2 FQNEAQ (reference sequence). With 5 bases removed from V and 2 bases from J, the gap between germline ends came to 13 bases. The CDR3 is made up of 14 amino acids. The CDR3 is CASSPGTPTYEQYF. The CDR3 DNA sequence: TGTGCCAGCAGCCCCGGGACACCTACCTACGAGCAGTACTTC.

V and J are TRBV24-1 and TRBJ2-2; tentatively, D is TRBD2 (6 bases). The CDR3 contains 15 residues. V dropped 5 bases and J dropped 4 bases, with 13 bases sitting between them. Germline V gene sequence: CDR1 KGHDR, CDR2 SFDVKD. In nucleotides, the CDR3 is TGTGCCACCAGTGGGGTCGGGGGTACCACCGGGGAGCTGTTTTTT. Residues: CATSGVGGTTGELFF.

This chain joins TRBV18 and TRBJ2-7, with a weak D call TRBD1 (6 bases). CDR1 and CDR2 (germline): KGHSH, LQKENI. Trimming pared 4 bases from V and 6 bases from J, leaving 13 bases between. The CDR3 loop spans 13 amino acids. The CDR3 DNA sequence: TGTGCCAGCTCACTAAATGGCAGGGGCGAGCAGTACTTC. Translating it yields CASSLNGRGEQYF.

V usage is TRBV27 and J usage is TRBJ2-7, with a possible D match to TRBD1 (5 bases). CDR3 length: 14 amino acids. Trimming left V 6 bases short and J 7 bases short, with 19 bases between. Germline V lookup: CDR1 MNHEY, CDR2 SMNVEV (reference sequence). The CDR3 loop reads CASRSQGLEGEQYF. DNA of the CDR3: TGTGCCAGCAGGTCCCAGGGCCTCGAAGGTGAGCAGTACTTC.

In its sample, this clonotype was seen a few times. The V gene is TRBV14, the J gene TRBJ2-3; D might be TRBD2 (6 bases). With 1 base removed from V and 2 bases from J, the gap between germline ends came to 19 bases. The CDR3 contains 18 residues. The V gene's germline CDR1 is SGHDN and CDR2 FVKESK. DNA of the CDR3: TGTGCCAGCAGCCAAGTAGGAGGATTAGCGGTTTTCACAGATACGCAGTATTTT. It specifies CASSQVGGLAVFTDTQYF.

In DNA form, the CDR3 reads TGTGCCTCCGGCGGGAGGAAAGAGACCCAGTACTTC. This codes for CASGGRKETQYF. J is TRBJ2-5 and V is TRBV19, with TRBD2 matching 8 bases. This CDR3 has 12 amino acids. CDR1 is LNHDA, CDR2 SQIVND, per germline (reference sequence). Unmatched junction bases numbered 5, after V lost 11 bases and J lost 3 bases.

The chain is built from TRBV4-1 and TRBJ1-5; 7 bases line up with TRBD1. Germline V gives CDR1 MGHRA, CDR2 YSYEKL. The CDR3 runs to 15 residues. V lost 0 bases to trimming and J lost 5 bases; unmatched junction nucleotides: 4. The CDR3 region is CASSQDPTGDQPQHF. CDR3 DNA sequence: TGCGCCAGCAGCCAAGATCCTACAGGGGATCAGCCCCAGCATTTT.

This sequence joins TRBV24-1 and TRBJ2-2, with a tentative D call TRBD1 (5 bases). The ends were cut back, 1 base at V and 0 bases at J, with 8 bases in the middle. Germline lookup yields CDR1 KGHDR and CDR2 SFDVKD. The CDR3 has 16 residues. The CDR3 here is CATSDFRTPNTGELFF. CDR3 DNA sequence: TGTGCCACCAGTGATTTCCGGACACCGAACACCGGGGAGCTGTTTTTT.

Only a few counts were recorded for this clonotype. The genes are TRBV5-1 and TRBJ1-5, with 7 bases matching TRBD1. CDR3 length: 14 amino acids. Per germline, CDR1 SGHRS and CDR2 YFSETQ. The V segment lost 2 bases and the J segment 6 bases; nucleotides outside the gene matches: 5. CDR3 in amino acids: CASSFGQAGQPQHF. The CDR3, as DNA: TGCGCCAGCAGCTTCGGACAGGCAGGTCAGCCCCAGCATTTT.

A few counts support this clonotype. The gene calls are TRBV12-3 or TRBV12-4 and TRBJ1-5, with 10 bases aligning to TRBD1. The CDR3 contains 15 residues. Trimming at V came to 3 bases and at J to 6 bases, leaving 5 bases not matched to a gene. CDR3 sequence (DNA): TGTGCCAGCAGTTTGGGACAGGGGAGAAGTCAGCCCCAGCATTTT. This gives the protein CASSLGQGRSQPQHF.

In its sample, this clonotype was seen a few times. This chain links TRBV7-3 with TRBJ2-1; 11 bases are a match to TRBD2. The germline gives CDR1 SGHTA, CDR2 FQGTGA. This CDR3 spans 17 amino acids. The V segment lost 4 bases and the J segment 0 bases; nucleotides outside the gene matches: 5. CDR3 nucleotide sequence: TGTGCCAGCAGCTCTAGCGGGGGGAGCGACTCCTACAATGAGCAGTTCTTC. This sequence encodes CASSSSGGSDSYNEQFF.

CDR3 in amino acids: CASSIRGVVTQYF. The CDR3 region has the DNA TGTGCCAGTAGTATAAGAGGTGTAGTGACCCAGTACTTC. The gene calls are TRBV19 and TRBJ2-5, with no clear D. The CDR3 is made up of 13 amino acids. Germline V gene lookup returns CDR1 LNHDA and CDR2 SQIVND (reference sequence). V shed 2 bases and J shed 7 bases, with 11 bases lying between them.

The chain recombines TRBV4-1 with TRBJ2-7; 9 nucleotides match TRBD2. The CDR3 runs 18 residues. The V gene's germline CDR1 is MGHRA and CDR2 YSYEKL. J gave up 2 bases and V 1 base, and 12 bases lay outside the gene matches. The CDR3 region is CASSQVAGNLAGTYEQYF. CDR3 coding DNA: TGCGCCAGCAGCCAAGTTGCCGGCAACCTAGCGGGAACCTACGAGCAGTACTTC.

The V gene is TRBV12-3 or TRBV12-4, the J gene TRBJ1-5; D gene ambiguous. This CDR3 comprises 13 residues. The V end was cut by 4 bases, the J end by 4 bases, with 8 bases between. The CDR3 nucleotides are TGTGCCAGCAGTTCCGAGAAAAATCAGCCCCAGCATTTT. Amino acids: CASSSEKNQPQHF.

The chain is built from TRBV20-1 and TRBJ1-1, with TRBD1 matching 9 bases. V lost 5 bases, J lost 5 bases, and 9 bases stayed unmatched. This CDR3 contains 14 residues. CDR1 is DFQATT, CDR2 SNEGSKA, per germline (reference sequence). The DNA of the CDR3 is TGCAGTGCTGGACCGGACAGGGGTTGGACTGAAGCTTTCTTT. This codes for CSAGPDRGWTEAFF.

The V call is TRBV18, the J call TRBJ2-7; 13 bases agree with TRBD2. The CDR3 consists of 18 residues. Germline V gene lookup returns CDR1 KGHSH and CDR2 LQKENI. Trimming cost V 0 bases and J 0 bases; bases outside gene matches: 5. The CDR3 DNA follows: TGTGCCAGCTCACCACCAAGACTAGCGGGGGGCCCCTCCTACGAGCAGTACTTC. Translated, it gives CASSPPRLAGGPSYEQYF.

This clonotype was counted a few times. This chain connects TRBV29-1 to TRBJ2-7; D ambiguous. V shed 5 bases and J shed 0 bases, with 5 bases lying between them. Germline CDR1 and CDR2: SQVTM and ANQGSEA. CDR3 length equals 11 residues. Here the CDR3 reads CSVRSSYEQYF. CDR3 nucleotides: TGCAGCGTTAGGAGCTCCTACGAGCAGTACTTC.